This TCR beta chain stems from a study of blood T cells in healthy people across ages. Overall study: Capture by template switching was about one barcoded beta molecule per two T cells. Study results and limitations: One million T cells yielded diversity estimates that were considered underestimates.

Together with a sample-barcoded 5' primer, a J-beta primer mix was included in a second PCR lasting about 7 to 11 cycles. TCRdb passed the 5' RACE reads through MiXCR, listing each CDR3 protein once. The sample has some 1.7 million distinct CDR3 sequences; 28% are singletons. With regard to this clonotype: Its antigen remains unidentified.

CDR1 SGHRS and CDR2 YFSETQ come from the germline V gene. The CDR3 is 15 residues long. The germline V and J ends were trimmed by 3 bases and 1 base, with 8 bases remaining between them. The chain recombines TRBV5-1 with TRBJ2-6; D not certain. The receptor was isolated from a woman aged 25 to 39 in good health. The sample comprised blood. The CDR3 DNA reads TGCGCCAGCAGCTCGGGCCATTCTGGGGCCAACGTCCTGACTTTC. Its translation is CASSSGHSGANVLTF.